This TCR beta chain came from a study of monozygotic twins with inflammatory bowel disease. This CDR3 comprises 18 residues. CDR1 is KGHSH and CDR2 is LQKENI in the germline V gene. Both TCRalpha and TCRbeta cDNA were subjected to two nested PCRs lasting approximately 16 and 10 cycles. TCRdb re-called the 5' RACE reads and gives one entry per CDR3 protein, without DNA. Its listing shows approximately 400,000 distinct CDR3 sequences. Specimen: blood. The chain combines TRBV18 with TRBJ2-5; the TCRdb call, TRBD2, lacks DNA for checking. The TCR originated in a human donor with ulcerative colitis or Crohn's disease, or a healthy co-twin of an affected twin (not recorded which). This chain's CDR3 is CASSPLLLAGGLKETQYF.